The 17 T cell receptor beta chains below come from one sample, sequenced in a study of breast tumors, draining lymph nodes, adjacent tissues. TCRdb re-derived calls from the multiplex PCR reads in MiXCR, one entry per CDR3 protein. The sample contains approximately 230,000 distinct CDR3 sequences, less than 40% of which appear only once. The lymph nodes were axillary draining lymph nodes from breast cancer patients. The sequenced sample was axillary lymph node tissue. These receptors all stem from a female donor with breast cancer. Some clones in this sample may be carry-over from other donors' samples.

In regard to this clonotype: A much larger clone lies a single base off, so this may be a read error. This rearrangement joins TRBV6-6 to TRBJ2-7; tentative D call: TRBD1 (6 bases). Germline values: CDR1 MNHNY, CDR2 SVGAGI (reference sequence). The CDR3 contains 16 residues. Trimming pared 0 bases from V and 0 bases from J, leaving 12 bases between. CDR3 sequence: CASSYSIGGPSYEQYF. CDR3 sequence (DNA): TGTGCCAGCAGTTACTCGATAGGGGGTCCCTCCTACGAGCAGTACTTC.

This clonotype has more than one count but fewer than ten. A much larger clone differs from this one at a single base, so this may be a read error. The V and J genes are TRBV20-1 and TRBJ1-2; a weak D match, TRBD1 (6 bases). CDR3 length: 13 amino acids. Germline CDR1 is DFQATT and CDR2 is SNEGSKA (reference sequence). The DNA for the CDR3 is TGCAGTGCTCGGGGGGCAGCGAACTATGCCTACACCTTC. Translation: CSARGAANYAYTF.

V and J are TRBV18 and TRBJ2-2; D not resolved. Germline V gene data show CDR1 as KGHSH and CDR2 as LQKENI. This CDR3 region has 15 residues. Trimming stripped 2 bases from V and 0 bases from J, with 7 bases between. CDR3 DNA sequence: TGTGCCAGCTCACCAACAACCGCGAACACCGGGGAGCTGTTTTTT. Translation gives CASSPTTANTGELFF.

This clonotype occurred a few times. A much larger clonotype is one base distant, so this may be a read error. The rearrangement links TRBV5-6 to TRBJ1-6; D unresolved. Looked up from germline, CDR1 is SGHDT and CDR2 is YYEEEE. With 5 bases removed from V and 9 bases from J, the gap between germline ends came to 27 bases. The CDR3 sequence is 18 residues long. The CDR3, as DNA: TGTGCCAGCAGTTTTGACCCAGCGCCCGGCTATGTAGGTTCACCCCTCCACTTT. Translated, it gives CASSFDPAPGYVGSPLHF.

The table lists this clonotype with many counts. This chain's CDR3 is CASIGGGNTIYF. CDR3 bases: TGTGCCAGCATCGGGGGCGGAAACACCATATATTTT. The chain recombines TRBV25-1 with TRBJ1-3; tentative D call: TRBD1 (6 bases). The V end was cut by 7 bases, the J end by 4 bases, with 8 bases between. The germline V gene encodes CDR1 MGHDK and CDR2 SYGVNS. There are 12 residues in the CDR3. Full variable domain (rest looked up from reference TRBV25-1 and TRBJ1-3): EADIYQTPRYLVIGTGKKITLECSQTMGHDKMYWYQQDPGMELHLIHYSYGVNSTEKGDLSSESTVSRIRTEHFPLTLESARPSHTSQYLCASIGGGNTIYFGEGSWLTVV.

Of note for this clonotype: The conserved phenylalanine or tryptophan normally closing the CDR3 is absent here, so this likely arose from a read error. CDR3 residues: CASSRRRAPHYEQYS. CDR3 DNA sequence: TGTGCCAGCAGTCGGCGACGGGCCCCCCACTACGAGCAGTACTCC. The rearrangement uses TRBV6-5 and TRBJ2-7, with unresolved D. This CDR3 has 15 amino acids. V was pared by 5 bases and J by 3 bases, with 17 bases between. Germline-derived CDR1 and CDR2 are MNHEY and SVGAGI.

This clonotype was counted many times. CDR3 protein: CASSERDRGRTEAFF. The CDR3 region has the DNA TGTGCCAGCAGTGAAAGGGACAGGGGTAGGACTGAAGCTTTCTTT. The chain carries TRBV2 and TRBJ1-1, with 10 bases identical to TRBD1. The germline V gene has CDR1 SNHLY and CDR2 FYNNEI. Trimming took 2 bases from V and 5 from J; bases not matched to a gene: 5. The CDR3 is 15 amino acids.

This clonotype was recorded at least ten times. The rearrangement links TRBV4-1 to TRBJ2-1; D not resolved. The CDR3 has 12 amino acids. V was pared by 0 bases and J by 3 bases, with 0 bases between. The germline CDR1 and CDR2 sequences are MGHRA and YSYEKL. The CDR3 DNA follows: TGCGCCAGCAGCCAAGACTACAATGAGCAGTTCTTC. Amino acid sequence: CASSQDYNEQFF.

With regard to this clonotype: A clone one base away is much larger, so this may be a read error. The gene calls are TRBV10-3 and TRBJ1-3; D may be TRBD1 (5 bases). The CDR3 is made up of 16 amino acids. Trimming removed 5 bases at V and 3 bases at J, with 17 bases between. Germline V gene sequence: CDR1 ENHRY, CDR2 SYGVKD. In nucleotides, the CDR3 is TGTGCCATCAGTTACAGGACGGCCATAGGTGGAAACACCATATATTTT. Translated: CAISYRTAIGGNTIYF.

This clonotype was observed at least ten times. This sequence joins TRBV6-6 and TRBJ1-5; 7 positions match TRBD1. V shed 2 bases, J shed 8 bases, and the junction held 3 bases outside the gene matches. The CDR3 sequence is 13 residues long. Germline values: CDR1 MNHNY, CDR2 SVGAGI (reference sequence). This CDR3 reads CASSYGTVEPQHF. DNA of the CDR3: TGTGCCAGCAGTTACGGGACAGTGGAGCCCCAGCATTTT.

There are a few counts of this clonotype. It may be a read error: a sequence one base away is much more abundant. CDR3 residues: CATATSGGTYNEQFF. In DNA form, the CDR3 reads TGTGCCACAGCGACTAGCGGGGGGACCTACAATGAGCAGTTCTTC. The chain combines TRBV7-2 with TRBJ2-1; TRBD2 matches at 13 bases. The CDR3 length is 15 residues. Germline V CDR1 and CDR2: SGHTA, FQGNSA. The V gene end was trimmed by 10 bases and the J gene end by 2 bases; junction bases not matched to a gene: 5.

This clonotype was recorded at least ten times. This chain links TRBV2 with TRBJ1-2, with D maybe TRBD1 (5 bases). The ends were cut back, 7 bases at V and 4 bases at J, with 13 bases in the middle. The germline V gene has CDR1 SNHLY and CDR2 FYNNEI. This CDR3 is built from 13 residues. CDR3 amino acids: CASTPITGYGYTF. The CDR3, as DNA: TGTGCCAGCACCCCAATCACAGGCTATGGCTACACCTTC.

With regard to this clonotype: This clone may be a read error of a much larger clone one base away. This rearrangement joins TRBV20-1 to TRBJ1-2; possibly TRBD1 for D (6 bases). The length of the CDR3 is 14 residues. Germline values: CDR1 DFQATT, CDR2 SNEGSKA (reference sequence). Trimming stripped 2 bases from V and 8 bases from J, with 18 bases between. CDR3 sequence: CSARFGGRIAGYTF. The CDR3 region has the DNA TGCAGTGCTAGATTTGGGGGCAGGATTGCCGGCTACACCTTC.

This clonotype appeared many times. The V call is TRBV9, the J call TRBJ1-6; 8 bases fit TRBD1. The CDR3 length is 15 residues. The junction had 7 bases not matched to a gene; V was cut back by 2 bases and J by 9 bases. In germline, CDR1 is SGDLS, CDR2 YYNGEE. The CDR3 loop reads CASSVQQGGGSPLHF. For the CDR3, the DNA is TGTGCCAGCAGCGTCCAACAGGGGGGTGGTTCACCCCTCCACTTT.

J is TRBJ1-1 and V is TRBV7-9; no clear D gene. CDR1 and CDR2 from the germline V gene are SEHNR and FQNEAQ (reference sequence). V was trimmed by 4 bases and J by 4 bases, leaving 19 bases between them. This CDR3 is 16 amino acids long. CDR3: CASSSESGPLGTEAFF. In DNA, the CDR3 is TGTGCCAGCAGCTCAGAGTCGGGCCCCCTTGGCACTGAAGCTTTCTTT.

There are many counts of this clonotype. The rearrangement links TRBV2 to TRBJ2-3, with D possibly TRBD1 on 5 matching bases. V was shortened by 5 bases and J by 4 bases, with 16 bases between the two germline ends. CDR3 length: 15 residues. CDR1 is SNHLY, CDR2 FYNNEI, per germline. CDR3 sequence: CASSNPGHRADTQYF. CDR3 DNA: TGTGCCAGCAGTAACCCAGGACACCGGGCAGATACGCAGTATTTT.

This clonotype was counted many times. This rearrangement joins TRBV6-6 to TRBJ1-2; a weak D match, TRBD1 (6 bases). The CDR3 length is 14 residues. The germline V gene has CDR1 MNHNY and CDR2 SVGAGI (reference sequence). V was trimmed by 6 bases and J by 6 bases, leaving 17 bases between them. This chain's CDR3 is CASRRDNYADGYTF. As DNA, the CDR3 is TGTGCCAGCAGAAGGGACAACTACGCGGATGGCTACACCTTC.